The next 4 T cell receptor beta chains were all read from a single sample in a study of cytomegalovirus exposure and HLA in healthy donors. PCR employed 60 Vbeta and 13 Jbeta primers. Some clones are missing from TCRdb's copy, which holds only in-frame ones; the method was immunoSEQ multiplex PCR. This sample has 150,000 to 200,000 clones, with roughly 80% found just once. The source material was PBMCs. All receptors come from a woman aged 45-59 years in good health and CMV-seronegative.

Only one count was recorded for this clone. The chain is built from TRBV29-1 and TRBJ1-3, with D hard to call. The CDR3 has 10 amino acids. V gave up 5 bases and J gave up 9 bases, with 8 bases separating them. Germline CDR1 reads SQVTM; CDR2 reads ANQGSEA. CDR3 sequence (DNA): TGCAGCGTTTTGGCGGGCACCATATATTTT. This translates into CSVLAGTIYF.

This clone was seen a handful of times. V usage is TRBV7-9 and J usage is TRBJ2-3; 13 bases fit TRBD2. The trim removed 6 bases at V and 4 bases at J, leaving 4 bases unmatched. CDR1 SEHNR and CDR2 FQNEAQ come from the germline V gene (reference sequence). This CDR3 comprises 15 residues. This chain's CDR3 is CASSRTSGSPDTQYF. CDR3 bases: TGTGCCAGCAGTCGGACTAGCGGGAGCCCAGATACGCAGTATTTT.

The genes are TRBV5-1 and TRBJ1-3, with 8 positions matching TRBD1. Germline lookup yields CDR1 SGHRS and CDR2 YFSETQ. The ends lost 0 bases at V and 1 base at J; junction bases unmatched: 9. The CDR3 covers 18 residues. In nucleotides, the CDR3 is TGCGCCAGCAGCTTGGCCAGGCAGGGGGCAGGGTCTGGAAACACCATATATTTT. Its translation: CASSLARQGAGSGNTIYF.

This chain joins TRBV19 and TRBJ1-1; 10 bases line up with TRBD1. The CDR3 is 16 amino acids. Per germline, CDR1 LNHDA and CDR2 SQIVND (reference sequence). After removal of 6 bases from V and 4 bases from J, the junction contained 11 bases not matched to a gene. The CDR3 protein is CASSDRRGQGPTEAFF. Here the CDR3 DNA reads TGTGCCAGTAGCGATCGCAGGGGACAGGGGCCCACTGAAGCTTTCTTT.